The 22 T cell receptor beta chains reported below all come from one sample, sequenced in a study of graft-versus-host responses after intestinal transplantation. Their cognate antigens are unknown. Sequencing was performed with immunoSEQ multiplex PCR; in TCRdb, only in-frame clones are kept and a portion is missing. Seen here are tens of thousands of clones, 88% observed once, and the top ten hold roughly 0.3%. This material consisted of unstimulated CD4+ T cells sorted from spleen or lymph node cells, taken before transplant. The receptors stem from a human donor who was the organ donor for an intestinal transplant.

The J gene is TRBJ1-3, the V gene TRBV28; tentatively, D is TRBD1 (6 bases). Germline V gene data show CDR1 as MDHEN and CDR2 as SYDVKM. This CDR3 has 15 amino acids. Trimming took off 10 bases at V and 0 bases at J, with 16 bases between the two ends. The CDR3 here is CAILDRRLSGNTIYF. DNA of the CDR3: TGTGCCATCCTCGACAGGAGACTCTCTGGAAACACCATATATTTT.

This chain uses TRBV4-2 with TRBJ2-3, with a weak D call TRBD2 (7 bases). The CDR3 has 16 amino acids. The germline V and J ends were trimmed by 0 bases and 6 bases, with 16 bases remaining between them. CDR1 is LGHNA and CDR2 is YNFKEQ in the germline V gene. This CDR3 is CASSQDLRGPPDTQYF. The CDR3 DNA reads as TGTGCCAGCAGCCAAGATTTGCGGGGGCCGCCTGATACGCAGTATTTT.

The chain recombines TRBV28 with TRBJ2-5; TRBD2 matches 9 bases. Germline assignment: CDR1 MDHEN and CDR2 SYDVKM. The CDR3 spans 13 residues. Trimming at V came to 5 bases and at J to 9 bases, leaving 7 bases not matched to a gene. CDR3 loop: CASSVGLANPQYF. The CDR3 nucleotides read TGTGCCAGCAGTGTGGGACTAGCAAATCCCCAGTACTTC.

J is TRBJ2-5 and V is TRBV7-8; D remains unclear. Germline-derived CDR1 and CDR2 are SGHVS and FQNEAQ. Between the trimmed V and J ends, which lost 2 bases and 4 bases, there was a span of 11 bases. The CDR3 extends over 14 amino acids. The CDR3 loop is CASSLSTSPETQYF. CDR3 DNA sequence: TGTGCCAGCAGCTTAAGTACATCGCCAGAGACCCAGTACTTC.

This rearrangement joins TRBV7-8 to TRBJ2-1; 11 bases match TRBD2. The CDR3 extends over 16 amino acids. Germline V lookup: CDR1 SGHVS, CDR2 FQNEAQ. Trimming cost V 5 bases and J 9 bases; bases outside gene matches: 12. CDR3 sequence reads: CASSRLGTSGTGEQFF. The CDR3 nucleotides are TGTGCCAGCAGCCGCCTCGGGACTAGCGGAACGGGTGAGCAGTTCTTC. The variable domain in full, completed from reference TRBV7-8 and TRBJ2-1, reads GAGVSQSPRYKVAKRGQDVALRCDPISGHVSLFWYQQALGQGPEFLTYFQNEAQLDKSGLPSDRFFAERPEGSVSTLKIQRTQQEDSAVYLCASSRLGTSGTGEQFFGPGTRLTVL.

This rearrangement joins TRBV5-1 to TRBJ1-6, with 11 nucleotides matching TRBD1. This CDR3 spans 14 amino acids. Germline V CDR1 and CDR2: SGHRS, YFSETQ. Losses at the gene ends were 4 bases for V and 9 bases for J; bases not matched to a gene: 3. The CDR3 sequence is CASSPGQGGSPLHF. CDR3 sequence (DNA): TGCGCCAGCAGCCCGGGACAGGGGGGTTCACCCCTCCACTTT.

The V call is TRBV9, the J call TRBJ2-3; no clear D gene. V was trimmed by 1 base and J by 4 bases, leaving 13 bases between them. Germline V lookup: CDR1 SGDLS, CDR2 YYNGEE. The CDR3 extends over 15 amino acids. The CDR3 nucleotides read TGTGCCAGCAGCGTACTCCCGGAGTGGGCAGATACGCAGTATTTT. Encoded protein: CASSVLPEWADTQYF.

The chain has TRBV28 and TRBJ2-1; 15 bases are a match to TRBD2. This CDR3 is 12 amino acids long. J was trimmed by 15 bases and V by 11 bases; bases with no gene match: 8. Germline CDR1 is MDHEN and CDR2 is SYDVKM. The CDR3 DNA follows: TGTGCCTACGGACTAGCGGGAGGGCGGGCGTTCTTC. Its translation is CAYGLAGGRAFF.

This sequence joins TRBV6-6 and TRBJ1-5; 8 bases fit TRBD1. This CDR3 contains 15 residues. The V gene end was trimmed by 2 bases and the J gene end by 1 base; junction bases not matched to a gene: 1. Germline values: CDR1 MNHNY, CDR2 SVGAGI (reference sequence). As DNA, the CDR3 is TGTGCCAGCAGTTACGACAGGGGAAGCAATCAGCCCCAGCATTTT. It encodes CASSYDRGSNQPQHF.

As concerns this clone: The junction departs from the called germline gene at one end, perhaps through a read error. This chain connects TRBV11-1 to TRBJ2-5; TRBD2 might be the D (5 bases). CDR3 length: 13 residues. The germline gives CDR1 SGHAT, CDR2 FQDESV (reference sequence). The CDR3: CASSLNRAGRSDF. The CDR3 nucleotides are TGTGCCAGCAGCTTAAATAGGGCGGGCCGGTCAGACTTC.

The rearrangement uses TRBV19 and TRBJ2-7, with D possibly matching TRBD1 (6 bases). The CDR3 is 15 residues long. From germline, CDR1 is LNHDA and CDR2 SQIVND (reference sequence). The V end was cut by 6 bases, the J end by 0 bases, with 15 bases between. CDR3 sequence (DNA): TGTGCCAGTAGCCCCCCAGGGGACGGCTCCTACGAGCAGTACTTC. Amino acids: CASSPPGDGSYEQYF. The whole variable domain, filled in from reference TRBV19 and TRBJ2-7, reads DGGITQSPKYLFRKEGQNVTLSCEQNLNHDAMYWYRQDPGQGLRLIYYSQIVNDFQKGDIAEGYSVSREKKESFPLTVTSAQKNPTAFYLCASSPPGDGSYEQYFGPGTRLTVT.

V is TRBV11-2 and J is TRBJ1-1; tentative D call: TRBD1 (6 bases). The CDR3 sequence is 13 residues long. V lost 5 bases, J lost 3 bases, and 10 bases lay in between. Germline CDR1 SGHAT, CDR2 FQNNGV. The CDR3 is CASSATGYTEAFF. The CDR3 DNA is TGTGCCAGCAGCGCTACAGGGTACACTGAAGCTTTCTTT.

This chain connects TRBV7-2 to TRBJ2-7; D is perhaps TRBD1 (6 bases). The germline gives CDR1 SGHTA, CDR2 FQGNSA. V was cut by 5 bases and J by 6 bases, with 11 bases left in between. The length of the CDR3 is 12 residues. The DNA for the CDR3 is TGTGCCAGCAGCCCTCAGGGGTCCGAGCAGTACTTC. It codes for CASSPQGSEQYF.

The CDR3 coding sequence is TGTGCCAGCAGCTTCGGGACAGGGGATGAAGCTTTCTTT. Its translation: CASSFGTGDEAFF. The chain couples TRBV7-2 to TRBJ1-1; 10 bases are a match to TRBD1. Germline V gene data show CDR1 as SGHTA and CDR2 as FQGNSA. This CDR3 has 13 residues. V lost 3 bases to trimming and J lost 7 bases; unmatched junction nucleotides: 2.

This sequence joins TRBV6-6 and TRBJ1-6; tentative D call: TRBD1 (5 bases). From germline, CDR1 is MNHNY and CDR2 SVGAGI (reference sequence). This CDR3 is 15 amino acids long. V lost 5 bases to trimming and J lost 12 bases, with 20 bases between them. CDR3 sequence: CASSQMTGGIGPLHF. CDR3 nucleotide sequence: TGTGCCAGCAGTCAGATGACCGGGGGAATTGGACCCCTCCACTTT.

The chain is built from TRBV5-6 and TRBJ2-2; TRBD2 matches at 9 bases. V dropped 4 bases and J dropped 1; count of bases not matched to a gene: 5. Per germline, CDR1 SGHDT and CDR2 YYEEEE. This CDR3 spans 16 amino acids. CDR3 DNA sequence: TGTGCCAGCAGCAGCTCTAGCGGGGTGAACACCGGGGAGCTGTTTTTT. This codes for CASSSSSGVNTGELFF.

The V gene is TRBV5-1, the J gene TRBJ2-3, with D possibly TRBD1 on 5 matching bases. Trimming removed 4 bases at V and 3 bases at J, with 18 bases between. Germline lookup yields CDR1 SGHRS and CDR2 YFSETQ. CDR3 length: 16 amino acids. The CDR3 sequence: CASSPQGGHGTDTQYF. DNA for the CDR3: TGCGCCAGCAGCCCCCAGGGTGGTCACGGAACAGATACGCAGTATTTT.

Concerning this clone itself: The same CDR3 arises from other DNA sequences in this sample as well. The J gene is TRBJ2-7, the V gene TRBV20-1; perhaps TRBD2 as D (5 bases). V was pared by 5 bases and J by 4 bases, with 6 bases between. The CDR3 has 10 amino acids. CDR1 DFQATT and CDR2 SNEGSKA come from the germline V gene (reference sequence). The DNA of the CDR3 is TGCAGTGCTCGGGGTTACGAGCAGTACTTC. Translating gives CSARGYEQYF.

The rearrangement joins TRBV18 to TRBJ1-2; 8 nucleotides agree with TRBD1. Trimming took 1 base from V and 4 from J; bases not matched to a gene: 8. This CDR3 contains 16 residues. Germline CDR1 is KGHSH and CDR2 is LQKENI. The DNA for the CDR3 is TGTGCCAGCTCACCACAGAGGGACAGGAGCCCCTATGGCTACACCTTC. Translation gives CASSPQRDRSPYGYTF. The whole variable domain, filled in from reference TRBV18 and TRBJ1-2, reads NAGVMQNPRHLVRRRGQEARLRCSPMKGHSHVYWYRQLPEEGLKFMVYLQKENIIDESGMPKERFSAEFPKEGPSILRIQQVVRGDSAAYFCASSPQRDRSPYGYTFGSGTRLTVV.

The V gene is TRBV6-5, the J gene TRBJ2-5, with TRBD2 matching 15 bases. After removal of 2 bases from V and 2 bases from J, the junction contained 0 bases not matched to a gene. The CDR3 has 16 amino acids. Germline CDR1 reads MNHEY; CDR2 reads SVGAGI. This chain's CDR3 is CASSYGTSGGQETQYF. The CDR3 DNA follows: TGTGCCAGCAGTTACGGGACTAGCGGGGGGCAAGAGACCCAGTACTTC.

The chain joins TRBV5-3 to TRBJ2-4, with D possibly being TRBD1 (5 bases). TRBV5-3 is treated as an ORF (open reading frame) with a function not yet certain. V was trimmed by 4 bases and J by 3 bases, leaving 14 bases between them. The CDR3 loop spans 15 amino acids. The CDR3 bases are TGTGCCAGAAGCCGGACATTTATAGGCAAAAACATTCAGTACTTC. This gives the protein CARSRTFIGKNIQYF.

The V and J genes are TRBV7-9 and TRBJ2-3; D may be TRBD2 (5 bases). The CDR3 length is 13 residues. Trimming pared 1 base from V and 11 bases from J, leaving 13 bases between. Germline CDR1 reads SEHNR; CDR2 reads FQNEAQ (reference sequence). The DNA of the CDR3 is TGTGCCAGCAGCTTAGTAGAGGGTCTAGGGCAGTATTTT. Its translation is CASSLVEGLGQYF.